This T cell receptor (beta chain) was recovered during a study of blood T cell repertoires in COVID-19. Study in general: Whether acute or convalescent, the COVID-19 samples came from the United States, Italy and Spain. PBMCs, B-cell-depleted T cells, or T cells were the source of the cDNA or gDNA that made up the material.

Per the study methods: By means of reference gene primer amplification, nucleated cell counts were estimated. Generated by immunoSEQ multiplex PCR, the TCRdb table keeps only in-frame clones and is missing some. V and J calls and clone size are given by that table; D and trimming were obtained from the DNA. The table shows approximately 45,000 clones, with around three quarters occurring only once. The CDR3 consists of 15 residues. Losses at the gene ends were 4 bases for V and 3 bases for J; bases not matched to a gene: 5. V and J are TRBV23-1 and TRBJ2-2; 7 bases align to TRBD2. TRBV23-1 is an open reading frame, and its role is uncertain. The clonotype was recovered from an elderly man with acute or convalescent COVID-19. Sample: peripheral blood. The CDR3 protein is CASSPSGTYTGELFF. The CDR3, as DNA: TGCGCCAGCAGTCCTAGCGGAACATACACCGGGGAGCTGTTTTTT.